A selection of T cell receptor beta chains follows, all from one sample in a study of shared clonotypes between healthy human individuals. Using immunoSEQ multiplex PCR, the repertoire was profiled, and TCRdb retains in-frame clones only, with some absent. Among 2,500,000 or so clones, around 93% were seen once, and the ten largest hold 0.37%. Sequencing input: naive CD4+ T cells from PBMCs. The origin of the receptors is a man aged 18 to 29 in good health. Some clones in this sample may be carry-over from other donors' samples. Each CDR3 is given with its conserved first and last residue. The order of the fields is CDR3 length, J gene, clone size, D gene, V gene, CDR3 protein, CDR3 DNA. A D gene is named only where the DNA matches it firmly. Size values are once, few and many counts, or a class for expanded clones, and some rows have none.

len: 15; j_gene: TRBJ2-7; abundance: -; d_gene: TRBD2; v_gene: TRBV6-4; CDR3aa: CASHNGGGHSYEQYF; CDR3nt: TGTGCCAGTCACAACGGGGGAGGGCACTCCTACGAGCAGTACTTC
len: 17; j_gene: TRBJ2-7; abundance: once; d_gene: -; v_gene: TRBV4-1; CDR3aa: CASSQGVRNTDYYEQYF; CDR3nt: TGCGCCAGCAGCCAAGGGGTTAGGAACACAGATTACTACGAGCAGTACTTC
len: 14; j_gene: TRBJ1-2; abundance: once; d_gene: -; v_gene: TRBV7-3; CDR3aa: CASSPGTPGTGYTF; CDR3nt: TGTGCCAGCAGCCCCGGGACTCCCGGGACCGGCTACACCTTC
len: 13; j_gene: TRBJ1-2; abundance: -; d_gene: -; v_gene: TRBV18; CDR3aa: CASSPGEGRGYTF; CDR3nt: TGTGCCAGCTCGCCAGGGGAAGGAAGGGGCTACACCTTC
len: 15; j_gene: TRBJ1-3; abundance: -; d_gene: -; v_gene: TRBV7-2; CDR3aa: CASARGISSGNTIYF; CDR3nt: TGTGCCAGCGCCCGGGGGATAAGCTCTGGAAACACCATATATTTT
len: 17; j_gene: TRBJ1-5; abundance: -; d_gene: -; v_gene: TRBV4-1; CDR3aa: CASSQPLGPYSNQPQHF; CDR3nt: TGCGCCAGCAGCCAACCTCTAGGGCCTTATAGCAATCAGCCCCAGCATTTT
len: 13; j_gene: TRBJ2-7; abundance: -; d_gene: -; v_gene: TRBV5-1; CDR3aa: CASSLLVGGEQYF; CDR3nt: TGCGCCAGCAGCTTGTTGGTGGGGGGAGAGCAGTACTTC
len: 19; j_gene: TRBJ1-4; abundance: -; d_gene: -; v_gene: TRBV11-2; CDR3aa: CASSHVDATSGEANEKLFF; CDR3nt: TGTGCCAGCAGCCACGTCGACGCTACCTCAGGGGAAGCTAATGAAAAACTGTTTTTT
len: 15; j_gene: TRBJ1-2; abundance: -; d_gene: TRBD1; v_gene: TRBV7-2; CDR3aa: CASSLPGTDGYGYTF; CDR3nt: TGTGCCAGCAGCTTACCCGGGACAGATGGCTATGGCTACACCTTC
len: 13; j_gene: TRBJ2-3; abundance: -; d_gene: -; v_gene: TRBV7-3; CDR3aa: CASSLTERDTQYF; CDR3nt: TGTGCCAGCAGCTTAACGGAGCGGGATACGCAGTATTTT
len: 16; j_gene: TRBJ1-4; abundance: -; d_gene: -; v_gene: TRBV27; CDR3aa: CASRNPGAGLNEKLFF; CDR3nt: TGTGCCAGCAGAAACCCAGGGGCAGGCCTGAATGAAAAACTGTTTTTT
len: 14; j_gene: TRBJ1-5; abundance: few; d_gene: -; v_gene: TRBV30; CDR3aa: CAWSVGGSNQPQHF; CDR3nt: TGTGCCTGGAGTGTGGGGGGGAGCAATCAGCCCCAGCATTTT
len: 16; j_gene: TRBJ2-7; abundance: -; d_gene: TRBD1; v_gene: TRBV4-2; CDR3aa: CASSQGKRDRADEQYF; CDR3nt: TGTGCCAGCAGCCAAGGCAAACGGGACAGGGCAGACGAGCAGTACTTC
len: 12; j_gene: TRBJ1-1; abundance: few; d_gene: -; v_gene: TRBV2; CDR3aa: CASGGVNTEAFF; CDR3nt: TGTGCCAGCGGGGGCGTGAACACTGAAGCTTTCTTT
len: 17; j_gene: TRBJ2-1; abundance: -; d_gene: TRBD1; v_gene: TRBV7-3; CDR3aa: CASSSTYRDRGGNEQFF; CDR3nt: TGTGCCAGCAGCTCCACTTACCGGGACAGGGGTGGCAATGAGCAGTTCTTC
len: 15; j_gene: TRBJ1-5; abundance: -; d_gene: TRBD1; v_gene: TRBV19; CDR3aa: CASSRWDSGNQPQHF; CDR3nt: TGTGCCAGTAGTAGGTGGGACAGCGGCAATCAGCCCCAGCATTTT
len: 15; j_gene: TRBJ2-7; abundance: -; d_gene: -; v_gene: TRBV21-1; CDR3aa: CASNFSRDRVYEQYF; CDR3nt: TGTGCCAGCAATTTCAGCCGGGACAGGGTATACGAGCAGTACTTC
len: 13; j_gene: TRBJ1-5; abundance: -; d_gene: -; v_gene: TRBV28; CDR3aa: CASSGGGNQPQHF; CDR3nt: TGTGCCAGCAGTGGCGGTGGCAATCAGCCCCAGCATTTT
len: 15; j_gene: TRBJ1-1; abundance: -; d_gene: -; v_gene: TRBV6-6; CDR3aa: CASSALGAVGTEAFF; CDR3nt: TGTGCCAGCAGTGCCCTCGGGGCTGTGGGGACTGAAGCTTTCTTT
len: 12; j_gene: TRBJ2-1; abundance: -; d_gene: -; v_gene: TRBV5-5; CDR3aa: CASSLRGGEQFF; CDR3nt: TGTGCCAGCAGCTTAAGGGGAGGTGAGCAGTTCTTC
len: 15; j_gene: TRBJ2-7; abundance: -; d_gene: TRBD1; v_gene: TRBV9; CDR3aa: CASSSPGDRGHEQYF; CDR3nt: TGTGCCAGCTCCTCCCCGGGGGACAGGGGGCACGAGCAGTACTTC
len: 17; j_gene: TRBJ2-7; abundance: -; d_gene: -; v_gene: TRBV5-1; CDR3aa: CASSLGPASGTSYEQYF; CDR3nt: TGCGCCAGCAGCTTGGGACCCGCCAGCGGAACCAGCTACGAGCAGTACTTC
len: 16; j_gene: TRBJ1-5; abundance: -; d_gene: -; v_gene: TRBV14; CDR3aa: CASSQEGAYSNQPQHF; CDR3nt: TGTGCCAGCAGCCAAGAGGGGGCGTATAGCAATCAGCCCCAGCATTTT
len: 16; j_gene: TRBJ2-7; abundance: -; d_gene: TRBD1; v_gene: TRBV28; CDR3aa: CASLAPTGGRYHEQYF; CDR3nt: TGTGCCAGCCTCGCCCCTACAGGGGGCAGGTATCACGAGCAGTACTTC
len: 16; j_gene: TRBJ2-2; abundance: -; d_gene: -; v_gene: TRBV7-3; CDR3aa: CASSPRGGLRTGELFF; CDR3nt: TGTGCCAGCAGTCCCCGAGGAGGACTCCGGACCGGGGAGCTGTTTTTT
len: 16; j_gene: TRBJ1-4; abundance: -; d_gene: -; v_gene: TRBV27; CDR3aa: CASRYSPGYTNEKLFF; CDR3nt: TGTGCCAGCAGATATTCCCCCGGGTACACTAATGAAAAACTGTTTTTT
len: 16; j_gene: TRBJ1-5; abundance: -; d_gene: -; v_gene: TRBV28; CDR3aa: CASSPSRDNSNQPQHF; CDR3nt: TGTGCCAGCAGCCCTTCCCGGGACAATAGCAATCAGCCCCAGCATTTT
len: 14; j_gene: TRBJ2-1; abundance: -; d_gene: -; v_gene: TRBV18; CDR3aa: CASSPGGGLNEQFF; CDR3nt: TGTGCCAGCTCACCTGGTGGAGGGTTAAATGAGCAGTTCTTC
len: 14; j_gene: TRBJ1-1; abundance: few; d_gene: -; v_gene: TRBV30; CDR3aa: CAWSDLTPTTEAFF; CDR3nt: TGTGCCTGGAGTGATCTGACACCAACTACTGAAGCTTTCTTT
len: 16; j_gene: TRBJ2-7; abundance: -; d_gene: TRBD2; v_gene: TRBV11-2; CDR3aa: CASSSGTSGASNEQYF; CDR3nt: TGTGCCAGCAGCTCCGGGACTAGCGGGGCCTCGAACGAGCAGTACTTC
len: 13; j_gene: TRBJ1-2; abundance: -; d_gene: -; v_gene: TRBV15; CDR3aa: CATSRARTDGYTF; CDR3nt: TGTGCCACCAGCAGAGCCAGGACTGACGGCTACACCTTC